Each of the 24 T cell receptor beta chains below was sequenced from the same sample in a study of blood T cells in healthy people across ages. A second PCR of roughly 6 to 12 cycles used a sample-barcoded 5' primer and a J-beta primer mix. TCRdb redid the calling of the 5' RACE reads with MiXCR, one entry per CDR3 protein. The sample lists 1.4 million to 1.5 million distinct CDR3 sequences, roughly 40% occurring once. Specimen: blood. Source of these receptors: a woman between 18 and 30 years old in good health.

The V call is TRBV27, the J call TRBJ2-5; D possibly corresponds to TRBD2 (6 bases). The V gene lost 6 bases and the J gene lost 1 base, with 21 bases spanning the gap. The CDR3 spans 17 residues. Germline-derived CDR1 and CDR2 are MNHEY and SMNVEV (reference sequence). CDR3 in DNA: TGTGCCAGCAGGTCCGGGCTCTTCAGCGGGTCCCAAGAGACCCAGTACTTC. This encodes CASRSGLFSGSQETQYF.

This clonotype was counted between two and nine times. J is TRBJ2-7 and V is TRBV29-1; no clear D gene. The V and J ends lost 7 bases and 6 bases respectively, with 10 bases between them. CDR1 is SQVTM, CDR2 ANQGSEA, per germline. The CDR3 runs to 10 residues. The DNA for the CDR3 is TGCAGCGCCGGGTCCCGCGAGCAGTACTTC. Translation: CSAGSREQYF.

This clonotype showed up just a few times. The chain combines TRBV4-1 with TRBJ1-3; no definite D call. The CDR3 length is 14 residues. The V and J ends lost 3 bases and 8 bases respectively, with 14 bases between them. From germline, CDR1 is MGHRA and CDR2 YSYEKL. CDR3 DNA sequence: TGCGCCAGCAGCCAGCTGCCATCGGGAGACACCATATATTTT. Translation gives CASSQLPSGDTIYF.

This clonotype was seen more than once but under ten times. The chain is built from TRBV7-7 and TRBJ2-1, with D uncertain. Germline CDR1 reads SSHAT; CDR2 reads FNYEAQ (reference sequence). The CDR3 loop spans 10 amino acids. The CDR3 protein is CSVGPSGQFF. The CDR3 coding sequence is TGTTCGGTGGGTCCTTCGGGGCAGTTCTTC.

V usage is TRBV5-1 and J usage is TRBJ2-7; D remains unclear. Trimming cost V 4 bases and J 2 bases, with 13 bases left between them. This CDR3 region has 14 residues. Per the germline V gene, CDR1 is SGHRS and CDR2 is YFSETQ. CDR3 amino acids: CASSVGYFTYEQYF. The CDR3 DNA follows: TGCGCCAGCAGCGTGGGTTACTTCACCTACGAGCAGTACTTC. Variable domain in full (rest from reference TRBV5-1 and TRBJ2-7): KAGVTQTPRYLIKTRGQQVTLSCSPISGHRSVSWYQQTPGQGLQFLFEYFSETQRNKGNFPGRFSGRQFSNSRSEMNVSTLELGDSALYLCASSVGYFTYEQYFGPGTRLTVT.

This clonotype was counted once. This chain links TRBV24-1 with TRBJ1-2, with 10 bases fitting TRBD1. V trimming: 4 bases; J trimming: 8 bases; junction bases outside the gene matches: 6. The CDR3 spans 14 residues. Germline CDR1 KGHDR, CDR2 SFDVKD. CDR3 coding DNA: TGTGCCACCAGTGACCGCCGGGACAGGGGCGGCTACACCTTC. It specifies CATSDRRDRGGYTF.

This clonotype was seen more than once but under ten times. The V call is TRBV28, the J call TRBJ2-5; perhaps TRBD1 as D (6 bases). This CDR3 contains 16 residues. CDR1 and CDR2 (germline): MDHEN, SYDVKM. V was pared by 3 bases and J by 1 base, with 15 bases between. CDR3 sequence: CASSFSGRGLQETQYF. CDR3 nucleotides: TGTGCCAGCAGTTTTTCCGGCAGGGGCCTCCAAGAGACCCAGTACTTC. The full variable domain, rest sourced from reference TRBV28 and TRBJ2-5, is DVKVTQSSRYLVKRTGEKVFLECVQDMDHENMFWYRQDPGLGLRLIYFSYDVKMKEKGDIPEGYSVSREKKERFSLILESASTNQTSMYLCASSFSGRGLQETQYFGPGTRLLVL.

The V and J genes are TRBV3-1 and TRBJ1-1; TRBD1 agrees at 12 bases. This CDR3 spans 16 amino acids. The junction had 8 bases not matched to a gene; V was cut back by 4 bases and J by 5 bases. Germline V gene data show CDR1 as LGHDT and CDR2 as YNNKEL (reference sequence). CDR3 bases: TGTGCCAGCAGCCGGGGACAGGGGGCTGTTGGGACTGAAGCTTTCTTT. This encodes CASSRGQGAVGTEAFF.

This clonotype turned up a few times. The chain links TRBV4-1 to TRBJ2-1; perhaps TRBD1 as D (5 bases). This CDR3 is built from 13 residues. V shed 1 base and J shed 12 bases, with 13 bases lying between them. Germline CDR1 is MGHRA and CDR2 is YSYEKL. CDR3 loop: CASSQVPGSWQFF. CDR3 nucleotide sequence: TGCGCCAGCAGCCAAGTGCCAGGGTCGTGGCAGTTCTTC.

V usage is TRBV7-3 and J usage is TRBJ2-1; 9 bases are shared with TRBD1. The trim removed 6 bases at V and 2 bases at J, leaving 11 bases unmatched. The CDR3 runs to 17 residues. Per germline, CDR1 SGHTA and CDR2 FQGTGA. CDR3 sequence (DNA): TGTGCCAGCAGTTCACCGGGACAGGGTCCAACCTACAATGAGCAGTTCTTC. This gives the protein CASSSPGQGPTYNEQFF.

The rearrangement uses TRBV6-1 and TRBJ1-3; D ambiguous. The CDR3 sequence is 15 residues long. Per germline, CDR1 MNHNS and CDR2 SASEGT. V lost 2 bases, J lost 0 bases, and 8 bases lay in between. The CDR3 region is CASSEFWGSGNTIYF. The CDR3 DNA is TGTGCCAGCAGTGAATTTTGGGGCTCTGGAAACACCATATATTTT.

This clonotype came up a few times. The chain couples TRBV3-1 to TRBJ2-5, with 7 bases lining up with TRBD1. The better agreement between TRBJ2-7 and the DNA end casts doubt on the J call. The CDR3 has 15 amino acids. Germline V lookup: CDR1 LGHDT, CDR2 YNNKEL (reference sequence). CDR3 region: CASSLKGGADHEQYF. CDR3 nucleotide sequence: TGTGCCAGCAGCCTAAAAGGGGGCGCGGACCACGAGCAGTACTTC.

The chain recombines TRBV7-3 with TRBJ1-2; maybe TRBD1 (6 bases). The CDR3 length is 13 residues. V was trimmed by 5 bases and J by 6 bases, leaving 13 bases between them. CDR1 and CDR2 from the germline V gene are SGHTA and FQGTGA. CDR3 sequence: CASSATGLNGYTF. CDR3 coding DNA: TGTGCCAGCAGCGCAACAGGGCTTAATGGCTACACCTTC. Full variable domain (rest looked up from reference TRBV7-3 and TRBJ1-2): GAGVSQTPSNKVTEKGKYVELRCDPISGHTALYWYRQSLGQGPEFLIYFQGTGAADDSGLPNDRFFAVRPEGSVSTLKIQRTERGDSAVYLCASSATGLNGYTFGSGTRLTVV.

The chain combines TRBV20-1 with TRBJ2-1, with 10 bases lining up with TRBD2. With V trimmed by 5 bases and J by 2 bases, 12 bases remained unmatched. Germline values: CDR1 DFQATT, CDR2 SNEGSKA (reference sequence). This CDR3 spans 17 amino acids. Here the CDR3 reads CSAGELSGGSPYNEQFF. The CDR3 nucleotides read TGCAGTGCTGGCGAACTTAGCGGGGGGTCGCCCTACAATGAGCAGTTCTTC.

The V gene is TRBV5-1, the J gene TRBJ1-1; TRBD1 agrees at 12 bases. This CDR3 comprises 16 residues. From germline, CDR1 is SGHRS and CDR2 YFSETQ. V gave up 7 bases and J gave up 1 base; unmatched junction bases: 8. The CDR3 loop reads CASFRGTGGTNTEAFF. CDR3 coding DNA: TGCGCCAGCTTCCGAGGGACAGGGGGCACGAACACTGAAGCTTTCTTT.

The genes are TRBV29-1 and TRBJ1-2, with 8 positions matching TRBD1. Losses at the gene ends were 6 bases for V and 3 bases for J; bases not matched to a gene: 9. CDR1 is SQVTM, CDR2 ANQGSEA, per germline. This CDR3 is 14 amino acids long. The CDR3 sequence: CSVRLTGADYGYTF. As DNA, the CDR3 is TGCAGCGTCCGATTGACAGGGGCCGACTATGGCTACACCTTC.

This clonotype was observed a few times. The V call is TRBV6-5, the J call TRBJ2-3; D not certain. Germline CDR1 and CDR2: MNHEY and SVGAGI. V was cut by 0 bases and J by 6 bases, with 7 bases left in between. The CDR3 is made up of 13 amino acids. The CDR3 protein is CASSYSRPDTQYF. Here the CDR3 DNA reads TGTGCCAGCAGTTACTCGAGGCCGGATACGCAGTATTTT.

The chain links TRBV4-1 to TRBJ1-1, with D perhaps TRBD1 (5 bases). This CDR3 is 14 amino acids long. CDR1 and CDR2 (germline): MGHRA, YSYEKL. Trimming took 4 bases from V and 0 from J, leaving 9 bases between them. The CDR3 coding sequence is TGCGCCAGCAGCCCGACAGACATGAACACTGAAGCTTTCTTT. Protein: CASSPTDMNTEAFF.

This clonotype was seen just once. The chain joins TRBV2 to TRBJ2-4; D uncertain. TRBJ2-7 matches the DNA end more closely, so the J call is doubtful. This CDR3 region has 13 residues. Germline V gene lookup returns CDR1 SNHLY and CDR2 FYNNEI. In DNA form, the CDR3 reads TGTGCCAGCATGAGGCTATCCTCCTACGAGCAGTACTTC. This gives the protein CASMRLSSYEQYF.

In this sample, this clonotype turned up a few times. The chain employs TRBV10-3 and TRBJ1-2; possibly TRBD1 for D (6 bases). The germline V and J ends were trimmed by 3 bases and 4 bases, with 9 bases remaining between them. CDR3 length: 13 amino acids. Germline CDR1 is ENHRY and CDR2 is SYGVKD. CDR3 coding DNA: TGTGCCATCAGTGAAGGGGGACCCTATGGCTACACCTTC. As protein: CAISEGGPYGYTF.

The chain combines TRBV2 with TRBJ1-1; 7 bases match TRBD1. The CDR3 contains 15 residues. CDR1 is SNHLY and CDR2 is FYNNEI in the germline V gene. Losses at the gene ends were 6 bases for V and 1 base for J; bases not matched to a gene: 8. The CDR3 spells CASRGTDGPNTEAFF. Written as DNA, the CDR3 is TGTGCCAGCAGAGGGACAGACGGACCGAACACTGAAGCTTTCTTT.

V is TRBV7-6 and J is TRBJ2-3; TRBD2 aligns across 7 bases. J was trimmed by 11 bases and V by 7 bases; bases with no gene match: 21. The CDR3 covers 16 residues. Germline-derived CDR1 and CDR2 are SGHVS and FNYEAQ. The CDR3 coding sequence is TGTGCCAGCACCCTTGGGGGGGGGATCCTCCCTGGGGAGCAGTATTTT. Its protein is CASTLGGGILPGEQYF.

The V and J genes are TRBV14 and TRBJ1-6; D gene unclear. Trimming stripped 1 base from V and 3 bases from J, with 4 bases between. CDR3 length equals 14 residues. Germline V CDR1 and CDR2: SGHDN, FVKESK. The CDR3 loop is CASSQVGYNSPLHF. The DNA of the CDR3 is TGTGCCAGCAGCCAAGTCGGCTATAATTCACCCCTCCACTTT. The variable domain in full, with the rest retrieved from reference TRBV14 and TRBJ1-6, is EAGVTQFPSHSVIEKGQTVTLRCDPISGHDNLYWYRRVMGKEIKFLLHFVKESKQDESGMPNNRFLAERTGGTYSTLKVQPAELEDSGVYFCASSQVGYNSPLHFGNGTRLTVT.

The rearrangement uses TRBV12-3 or TRBV12-4 and TRBJ2-1; D might be TRBD2 (7 bases). The CDR3 extends over 15 amino acids. The V and J ends lost 0 bases and 7 bases respectively, with 13 bases between them. CDR3 region: CASSLAGGQGNEQFF. In nucleotides, the CDR3 is TGTGCCAGCAGTTTAGCGGGAGGGCAGGGGAATGAGCAGTTCTTC.